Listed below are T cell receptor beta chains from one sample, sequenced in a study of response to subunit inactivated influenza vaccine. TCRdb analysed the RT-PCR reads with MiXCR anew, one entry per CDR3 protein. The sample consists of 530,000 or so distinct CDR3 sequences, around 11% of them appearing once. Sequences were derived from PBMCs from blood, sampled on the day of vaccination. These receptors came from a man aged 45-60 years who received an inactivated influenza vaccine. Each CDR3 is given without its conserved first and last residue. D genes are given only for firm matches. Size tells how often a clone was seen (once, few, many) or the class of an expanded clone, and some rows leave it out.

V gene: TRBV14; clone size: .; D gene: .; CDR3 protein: ASSLRTAGEQY
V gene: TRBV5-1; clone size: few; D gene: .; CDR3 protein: ASSSVPGQPPGRDGYT
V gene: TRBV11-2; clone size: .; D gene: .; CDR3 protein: ASSLGPTLGSSSYNEQF
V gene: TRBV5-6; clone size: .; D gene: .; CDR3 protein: ASSSRPSGIPYNEQF
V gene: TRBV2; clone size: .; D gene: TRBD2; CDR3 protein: ASSGTSEPYEQY
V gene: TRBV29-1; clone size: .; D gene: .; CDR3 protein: SVDLKTRHTDTQY
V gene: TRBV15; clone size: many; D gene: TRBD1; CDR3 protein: ATSTPGQPNYGYT
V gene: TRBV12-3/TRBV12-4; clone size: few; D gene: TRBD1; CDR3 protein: ASSYGRDRGPQPQH
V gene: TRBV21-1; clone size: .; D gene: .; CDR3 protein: ASSKGAVWNIQY
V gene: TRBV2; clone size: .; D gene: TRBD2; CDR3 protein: ASSPRELGEQY
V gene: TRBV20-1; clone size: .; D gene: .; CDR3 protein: SARDPFREDNQPQH
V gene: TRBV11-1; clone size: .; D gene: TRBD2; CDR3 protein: ASSSAGGHGDTQY
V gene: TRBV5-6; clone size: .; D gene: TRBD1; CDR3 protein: ASSWGQAQETQY
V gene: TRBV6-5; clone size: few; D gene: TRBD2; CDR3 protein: ASTYSGGSYEQY
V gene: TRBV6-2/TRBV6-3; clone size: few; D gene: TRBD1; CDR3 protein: ASSPQTGGASGYT
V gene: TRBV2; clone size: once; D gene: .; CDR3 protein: ASRGAINSYEQY
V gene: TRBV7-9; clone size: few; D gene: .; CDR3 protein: ASSLITDEQF
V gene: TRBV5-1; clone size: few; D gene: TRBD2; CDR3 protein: ASRPGTSGVTDTQY
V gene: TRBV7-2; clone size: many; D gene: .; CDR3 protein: ASSLDSSGANVLT
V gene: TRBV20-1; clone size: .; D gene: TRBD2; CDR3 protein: SARDPGLAASYNEQF
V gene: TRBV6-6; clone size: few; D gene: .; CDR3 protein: ASSYSGPPLH
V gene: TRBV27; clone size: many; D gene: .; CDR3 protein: ASSPLNTGELF
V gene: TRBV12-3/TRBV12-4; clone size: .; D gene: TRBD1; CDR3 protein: ASRPDRGYEAF
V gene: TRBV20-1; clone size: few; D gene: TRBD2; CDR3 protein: SARSGTRGVEQY
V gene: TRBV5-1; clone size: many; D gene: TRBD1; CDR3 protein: ASSWDSSTYNEQF
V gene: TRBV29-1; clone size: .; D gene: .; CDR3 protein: SVAGLMNTEAF
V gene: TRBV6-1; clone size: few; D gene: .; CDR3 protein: ASGGFSTDTQY
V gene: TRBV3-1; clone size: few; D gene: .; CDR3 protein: ASSKGASSYQETQY
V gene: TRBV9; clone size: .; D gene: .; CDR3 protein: ASSPLQVAGELF